The clone carrying this TCR beta chain was counted once. The sample belongs to a study of blood T cell repertoires in COVID-19. Between the trimmed V and J ends, which lost 2 bases and 6 bases, there was a span of 14 bases. Germline CDR1 reads MNHEY; CDR2 reads SVGAGI. The CDR3 totals 14 residues. Per the original data handling: Using reference gene primer amplification, nucleated cell counts were estimated. Repertoires were generated with immunoSEQ multiplex PCR, while TCRdb's copy carries only in-frame clones and drops some. Clone size and V and J calls were adopted from that table, with D and trimming inferred from the DNA. The table shows more than 110,000 clones, with roughly 86% occurring only once.

This clonotype originated in a man aged 50 to 59 with active or convalescent COVID-19. Sequencing was performed on peripheral blood. J is TRBJ2-7 and V is TRBV6-5, with D tentatively TRBD1 (6 bases). The CDR3 loop is CASSYVQGKGEQYF. Written as DNA, the CDR3 is TGTGCCAGCAGTTACGTTCAGGGGAAAGGCGAGCAGTACTTC.